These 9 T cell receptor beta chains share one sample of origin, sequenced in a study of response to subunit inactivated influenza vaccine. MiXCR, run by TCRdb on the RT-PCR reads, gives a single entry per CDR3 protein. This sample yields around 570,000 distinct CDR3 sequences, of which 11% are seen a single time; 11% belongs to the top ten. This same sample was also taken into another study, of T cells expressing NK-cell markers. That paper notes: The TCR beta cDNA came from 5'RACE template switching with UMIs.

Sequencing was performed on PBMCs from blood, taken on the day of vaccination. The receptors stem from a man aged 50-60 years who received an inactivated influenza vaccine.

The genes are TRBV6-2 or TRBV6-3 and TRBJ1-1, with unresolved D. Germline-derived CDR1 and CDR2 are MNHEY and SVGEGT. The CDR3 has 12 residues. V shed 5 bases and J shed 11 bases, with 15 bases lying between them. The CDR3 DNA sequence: TGTGCCAGCAGTCCCCCCGGCGCGGATGCTTTCTTT. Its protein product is CASSPPGADAFF.

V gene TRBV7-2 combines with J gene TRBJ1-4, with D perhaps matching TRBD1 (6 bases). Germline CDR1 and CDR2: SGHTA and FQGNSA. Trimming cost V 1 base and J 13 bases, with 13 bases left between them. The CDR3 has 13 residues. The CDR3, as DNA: TGTGCCAGCAGCTTAGACCAGGGGTTGGTACTGTTTTTT. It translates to CASSLDQGLVLFF.

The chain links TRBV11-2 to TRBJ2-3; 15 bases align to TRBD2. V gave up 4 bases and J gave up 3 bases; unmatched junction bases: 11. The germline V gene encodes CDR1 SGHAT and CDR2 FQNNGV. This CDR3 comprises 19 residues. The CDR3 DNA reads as TGTGCCAGCAGCTCCCGGACTAGCGGGAGGGGACTAGGGACAGATACGCAGTATTTT. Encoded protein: CASSSRTSGRGLGTDTQYF.

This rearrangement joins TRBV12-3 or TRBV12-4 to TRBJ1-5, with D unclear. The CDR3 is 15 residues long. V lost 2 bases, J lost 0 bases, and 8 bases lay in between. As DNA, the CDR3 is TGTGCCAGCAGTTTAACGGATTATAGCAATCAGCCCCAGCATTTT. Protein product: CASSLTDYSNQPQHF.

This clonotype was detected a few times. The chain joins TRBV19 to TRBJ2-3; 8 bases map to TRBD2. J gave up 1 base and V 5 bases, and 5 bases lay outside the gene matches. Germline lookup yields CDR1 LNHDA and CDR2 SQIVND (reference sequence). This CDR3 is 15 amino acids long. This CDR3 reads CASSLSGSRTDTQYF. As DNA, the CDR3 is TGTGCCAGTAGTTTGAGCGGGAGCCGCACAGATACGCAGTATTTT.

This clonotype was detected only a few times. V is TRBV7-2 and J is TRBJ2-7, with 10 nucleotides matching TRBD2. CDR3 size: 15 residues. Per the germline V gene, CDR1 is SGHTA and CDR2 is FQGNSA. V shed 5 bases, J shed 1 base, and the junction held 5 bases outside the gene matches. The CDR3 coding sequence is TGTGCCAGCAGCCCTTCTAGCGGGAGATCCTACGAGCAGTACTTC. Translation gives CASSPSSGRSYEQYF.

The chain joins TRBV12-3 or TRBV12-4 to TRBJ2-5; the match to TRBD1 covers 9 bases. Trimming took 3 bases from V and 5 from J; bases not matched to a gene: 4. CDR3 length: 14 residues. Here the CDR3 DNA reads TGTGCCAGCAGTTTTGAACAGGGGGCCGAGACCCAGTACTTC. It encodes CASSFEQGAETQYF.

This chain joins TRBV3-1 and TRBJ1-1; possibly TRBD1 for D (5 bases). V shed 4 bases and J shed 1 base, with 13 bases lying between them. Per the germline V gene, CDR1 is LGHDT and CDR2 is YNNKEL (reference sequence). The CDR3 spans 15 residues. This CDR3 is CASSPRGVRNTEAFF. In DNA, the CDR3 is TGTGCCAGCAGCCCCAGAGGGGTCAGGAACACTGAAGCTTTCTTT. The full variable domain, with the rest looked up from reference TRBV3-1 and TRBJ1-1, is DTAVSQTPKYLVTQMGNDKSIKCEQNLGHDTMYWYKQDSKKFLKIMFSYNNKELIINETVPNRFSPKSPDKAHLNLHINSLELGDSAVYFCASSPRGVRNTEAFFGQGTRLTVV.

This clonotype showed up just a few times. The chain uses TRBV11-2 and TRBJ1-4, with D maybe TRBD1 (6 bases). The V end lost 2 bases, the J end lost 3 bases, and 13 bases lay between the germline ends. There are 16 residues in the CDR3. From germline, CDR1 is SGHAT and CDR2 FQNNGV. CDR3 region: CASSLRLPGANEKLFF. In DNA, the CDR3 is TGTGCCAGCAGCTTAAGATTGCCAGGGGCTAATGAAAAACTGTTTTTT.